This T cell receptor (beta chain) comes out of a study of shared clonotypes between healthy human individuals. On the study more broadly: For every donor, three CD4 naive, three CD4 memory, two CD8 naive and one CD8 memory plates were used. Overall study results and limits: The study found about 5% of naive CD4 clonotypes shared across several donors.

For this clone: Its antigen is unidentified.

Trimming stripped 1 base from V and 6 bases from J, with 12 bases between. This CDR3 region has 14 residues. CDR1 is SGHVS and CDR2 is FQNEAQ in the germline V gene. The assay used deep level. Generated by immunoSEQ multiplex PCR, the TCRdb table keeps only in-frame clones and is missing some. The sample comprises 400,000 to 600,000 clones, around 96% of which are singletons, and about 0.059% rests with the top ten. This receptor was identified in a woman in her 30s in good health. The material sequenced was naive CD4+ T cells sorted from blood. Subset described: CD45RA+ positively selected. The chain joins TRBV7-8 to TRBJ1-1; maybe TRBD1 (5 bases). This CDR3 is CASSLGEGYAEAFF. For the CDR3, the DNA is TGTGCCAGCAGCTTAGGCGAGGGGTACGCTGAAGCTTTCTTT.